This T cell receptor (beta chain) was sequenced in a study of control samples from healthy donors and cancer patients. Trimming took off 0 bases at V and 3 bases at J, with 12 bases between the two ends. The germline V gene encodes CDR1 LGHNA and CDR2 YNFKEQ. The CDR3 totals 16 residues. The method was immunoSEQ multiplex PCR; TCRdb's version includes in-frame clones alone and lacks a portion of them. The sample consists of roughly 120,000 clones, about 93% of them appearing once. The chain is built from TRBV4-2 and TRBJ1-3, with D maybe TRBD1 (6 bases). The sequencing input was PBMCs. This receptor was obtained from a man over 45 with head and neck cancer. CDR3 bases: TGTGCCAGCAGCCAAGACGTCATAGGGGGTGGAAACACCATATATTTT. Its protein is CASSQDVIGGGNTIYF.